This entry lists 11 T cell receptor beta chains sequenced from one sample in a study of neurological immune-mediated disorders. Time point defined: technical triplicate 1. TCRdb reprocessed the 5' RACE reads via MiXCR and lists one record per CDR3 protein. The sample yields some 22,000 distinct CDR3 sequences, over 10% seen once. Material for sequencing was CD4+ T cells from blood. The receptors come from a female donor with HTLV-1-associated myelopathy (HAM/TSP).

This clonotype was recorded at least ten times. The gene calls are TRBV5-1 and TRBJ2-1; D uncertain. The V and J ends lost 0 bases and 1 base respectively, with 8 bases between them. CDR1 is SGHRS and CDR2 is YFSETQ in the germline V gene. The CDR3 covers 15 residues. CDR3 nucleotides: TGCGCCAGCAGCTTGGAGAGTAATTCCTACAATGAGCAGTTCTTC. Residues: CASSLESNSYNEQFF.

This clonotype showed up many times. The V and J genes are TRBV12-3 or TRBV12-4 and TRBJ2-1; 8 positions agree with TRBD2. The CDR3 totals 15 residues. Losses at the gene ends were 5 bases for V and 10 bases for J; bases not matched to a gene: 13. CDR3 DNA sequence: TGTGCCAGCAGTCCGGTGGGACTAGGGACAACGGAGCAGTTCTTC. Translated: CASSPVGLGTTEQFF.

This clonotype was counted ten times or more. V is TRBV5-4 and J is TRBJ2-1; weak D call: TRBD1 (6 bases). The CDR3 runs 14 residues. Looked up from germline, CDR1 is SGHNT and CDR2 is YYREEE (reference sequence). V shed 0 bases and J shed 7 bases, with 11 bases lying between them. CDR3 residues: CASSLAAGENEQFF. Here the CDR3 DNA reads TGTGCCAGCAGCTTGGCTGCAGGGGAGAATGAGCAGTTCTTC.

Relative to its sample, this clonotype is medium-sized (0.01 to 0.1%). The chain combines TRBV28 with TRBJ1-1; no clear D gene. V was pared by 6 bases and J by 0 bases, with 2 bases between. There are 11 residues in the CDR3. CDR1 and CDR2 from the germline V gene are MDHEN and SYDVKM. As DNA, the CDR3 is TGTGCCAGCAGGGTGAACACTGAAGCTTTCTTT. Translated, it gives CASRVNTEAFF. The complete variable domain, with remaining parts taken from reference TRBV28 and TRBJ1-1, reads DVKVTQSSRYLVKRTGEKVFLECVQDMDHENMFWYRQDPGLGLRLIYFSYDVKMKEKGDIPEGYSVSREKKERFSLILESASTNQTSMYLCASRVNTEAFFGQGTRLTVV.

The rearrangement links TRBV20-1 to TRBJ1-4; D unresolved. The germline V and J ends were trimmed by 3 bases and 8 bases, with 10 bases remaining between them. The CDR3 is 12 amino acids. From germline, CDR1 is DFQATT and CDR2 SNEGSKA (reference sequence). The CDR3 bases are TGCAGTGCTAGGGATAATCGGGAAAAACTGTTTTTT. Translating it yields CSARDNREKLFF.

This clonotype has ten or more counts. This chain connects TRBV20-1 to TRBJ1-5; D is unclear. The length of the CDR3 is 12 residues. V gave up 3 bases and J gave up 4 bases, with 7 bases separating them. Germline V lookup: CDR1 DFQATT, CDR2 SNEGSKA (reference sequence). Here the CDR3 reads CSASQWNQPQHF. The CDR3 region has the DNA TGCAGTGCTAGTCAGTGGAATCAGCCCCAGCATTTT.

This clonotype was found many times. The CDR3 spells CASSLGLIGNEQFF. The DNA of the CDR3 is TGTGCCAGCAGCTTAGGTTTGATCGGCAATGAGCAGTTCTTC. The chain links TRBV7-2 to TRBJ2-1; D gene ambiguous. The CDR3 covers 14 residues. V was trimmed by 1 base and J by 6 bases, leaving 10 bases between them. Germline values: CDR1 SGHTA, CDR2 FQGNSA.

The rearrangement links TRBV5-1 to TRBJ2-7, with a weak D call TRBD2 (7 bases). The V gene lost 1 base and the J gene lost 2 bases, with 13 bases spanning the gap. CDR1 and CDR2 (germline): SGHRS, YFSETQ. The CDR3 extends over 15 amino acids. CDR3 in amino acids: CASSLIGGRTYEQYF. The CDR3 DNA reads TGCGCCAGCAGCTTGATCGGGGGGCGCACCTACGAGCAGTACTTC.

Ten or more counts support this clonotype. Here the CDR3 reads CASSQEQRTTDTQYF. In nucleotides, the CDR3 is TGTGCCAGCAGCCAGGAGCAGAGAACCACAGATACGCAGTATTTT. V usage is TRBV3-1 and J usage is TRBJ2-3; D gene unclear. CDR1 is LGHDT and CDR2 is YNNKEL in the germline V gene (reference sequence). V lost 3 bases and J lost 2, with 12 bases in between. The CDR3 has 15 residues.

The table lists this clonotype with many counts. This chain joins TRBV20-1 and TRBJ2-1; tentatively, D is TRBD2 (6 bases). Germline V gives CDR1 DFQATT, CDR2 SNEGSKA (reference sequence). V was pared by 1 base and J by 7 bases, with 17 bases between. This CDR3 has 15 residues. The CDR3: CSARAGGGEVNEQFF. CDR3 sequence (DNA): TGCAGTGCTAGAGCGGGCGGAGGGGAGGTTAATGAGCAGTTCTTC.

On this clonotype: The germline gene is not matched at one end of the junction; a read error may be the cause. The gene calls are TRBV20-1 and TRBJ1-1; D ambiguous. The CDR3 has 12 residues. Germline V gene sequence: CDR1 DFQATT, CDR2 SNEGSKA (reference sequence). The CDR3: CSAIEGNTEDLF. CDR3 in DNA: TGCAGTGCTATCGAAGGGAACACTGAAGATTTATTT.